The entry below gives a single T cell receptor beta chain sequence along with its context. The data were obtained in a study of blood T cell repertoires in COVID-19. Method: immunoSEQ multiplex PCR; TCRdb's copy keeps in-frame clones and lacks some. The sample lists hundreds of thousands of clones; around 88% were seen once. The CDR3 length is 17 residues. V shed 2 bases and J 9 bases; nucleotides not matched to a gene: 14. Germline CDR1 and CDR2: MGHRA and YSYEKL. The sequencing input was peripheral blood. This clonotype originated in a woman between 45 and 65 years old with COVID-19, enrolled during active disease. V usage is TRBV4-1 and J usage is TRBJ2-3; TRBD1 aligns across 10 bases. CDR3 bases: TGCGCCAGCAGCCAAACAACCGGGACAGGGGCTTCAAGGACGCAGTATTTT. Its translation: CASSQTTGTGASRTQYF.